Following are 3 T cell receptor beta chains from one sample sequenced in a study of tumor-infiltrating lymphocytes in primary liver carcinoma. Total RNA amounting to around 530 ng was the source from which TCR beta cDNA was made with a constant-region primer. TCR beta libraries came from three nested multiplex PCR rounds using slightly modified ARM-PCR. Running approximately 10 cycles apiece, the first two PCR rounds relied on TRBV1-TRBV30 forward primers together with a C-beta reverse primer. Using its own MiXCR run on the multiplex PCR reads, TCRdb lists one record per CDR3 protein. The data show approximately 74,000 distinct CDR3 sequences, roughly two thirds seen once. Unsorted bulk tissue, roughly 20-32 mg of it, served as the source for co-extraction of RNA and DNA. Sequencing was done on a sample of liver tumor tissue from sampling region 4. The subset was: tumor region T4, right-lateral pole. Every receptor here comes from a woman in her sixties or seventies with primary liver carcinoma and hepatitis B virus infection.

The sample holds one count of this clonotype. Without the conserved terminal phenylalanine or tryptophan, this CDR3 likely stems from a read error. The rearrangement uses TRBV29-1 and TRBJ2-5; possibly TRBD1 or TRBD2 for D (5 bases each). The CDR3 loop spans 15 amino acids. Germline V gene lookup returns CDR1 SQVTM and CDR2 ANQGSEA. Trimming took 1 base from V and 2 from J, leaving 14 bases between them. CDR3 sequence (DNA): TGCAGCGTTGAAGGGAGGACACGGGAACAAGAGACCCAGTACTTA. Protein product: CSVEGRTREQETQYL.

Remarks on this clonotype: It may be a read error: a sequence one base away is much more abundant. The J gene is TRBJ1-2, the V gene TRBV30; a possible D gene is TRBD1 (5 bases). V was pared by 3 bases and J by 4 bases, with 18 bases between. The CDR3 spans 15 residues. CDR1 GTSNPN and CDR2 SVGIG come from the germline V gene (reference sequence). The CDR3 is CAWRGPCGGTYGYTF. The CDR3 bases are TGTGCCTGGAGGGGGCCCTGTGGAGGGACCTATGGCTACACCTTC.

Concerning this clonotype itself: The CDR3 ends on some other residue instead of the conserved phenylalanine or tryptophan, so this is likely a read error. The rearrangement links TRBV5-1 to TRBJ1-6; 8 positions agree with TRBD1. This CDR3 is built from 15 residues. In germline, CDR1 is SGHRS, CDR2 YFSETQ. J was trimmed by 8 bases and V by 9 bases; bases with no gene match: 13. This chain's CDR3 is CATNPDRVEDSPLHI. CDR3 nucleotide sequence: TGCGCCACCAACCCGGACAGGGTGGAGGATTCACCCCTCCACATT.